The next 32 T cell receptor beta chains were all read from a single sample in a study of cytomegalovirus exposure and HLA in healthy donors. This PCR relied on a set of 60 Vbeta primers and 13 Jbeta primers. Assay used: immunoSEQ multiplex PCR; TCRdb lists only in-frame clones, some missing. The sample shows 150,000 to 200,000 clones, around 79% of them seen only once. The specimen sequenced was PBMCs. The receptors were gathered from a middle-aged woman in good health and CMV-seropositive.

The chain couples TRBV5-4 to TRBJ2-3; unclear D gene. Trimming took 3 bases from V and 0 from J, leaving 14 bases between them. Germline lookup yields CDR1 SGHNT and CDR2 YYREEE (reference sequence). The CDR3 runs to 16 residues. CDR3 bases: TGTGCCAGCAGCTCATACAGCTCCCCTAGCACAGATACGCAGTATTTT. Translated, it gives CASSSYSSPSTDTQYF.

This CDR3 reads CASSYEQDGYGYTF. CDR3 nucleotides: TGTGCCAGCAGTTACGAACAGGATGGCTATGGCTACACCTTC. The chain recombines TRBV6-5 with TRBJ1-2; TRBD1 might be the D (5 bases). Germline V lookup: CDR1 MNHEY, CDR2 SVGAGI. V shed 2 bases and J shed 4 bases, with 11 bases lying between them. The CDR3 covers 14 residues.

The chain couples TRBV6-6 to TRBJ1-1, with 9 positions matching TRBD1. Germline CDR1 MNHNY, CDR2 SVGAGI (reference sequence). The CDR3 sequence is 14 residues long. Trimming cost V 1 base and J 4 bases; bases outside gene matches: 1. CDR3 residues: CASSYLTGGTEAFF. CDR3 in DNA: TGTGCCAGCAGTTACTTGACAGGGGGCACTGAAGCTTTCTTT.

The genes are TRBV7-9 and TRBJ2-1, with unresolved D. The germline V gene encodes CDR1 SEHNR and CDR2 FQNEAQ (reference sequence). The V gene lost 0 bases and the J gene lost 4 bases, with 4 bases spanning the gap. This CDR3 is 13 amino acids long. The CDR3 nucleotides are TGTGCCAGCAGCTTAGCCCTTTACAATGAGCAGTTCTTC. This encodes CASSLALYNEQFF.

This CDR3 is CAWSGGTVEAFF. In DNA form, the CDR3 reads TGTGCCTGGAGTGGCGGGACAGTTGAAGCTTTCTTT. The chain carries TRBV30 and TRBJ1-1; TRBD1 agrees at 7 bases. The germline V gene has CDR1 GTSNPN and CDR2 SVGIG (reference sequence). The CDR3 sequence is 12 residues long. V was pared by 1 base and J by 7 bases, with 3 bases of the junction left unmatched.

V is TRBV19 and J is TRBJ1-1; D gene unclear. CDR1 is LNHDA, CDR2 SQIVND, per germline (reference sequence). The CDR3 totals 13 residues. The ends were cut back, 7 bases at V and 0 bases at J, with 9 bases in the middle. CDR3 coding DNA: TGTGCCAGTATGCACATGATGAACACTGAAGCTTTCTTT. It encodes CASMHMMNTEAFF.

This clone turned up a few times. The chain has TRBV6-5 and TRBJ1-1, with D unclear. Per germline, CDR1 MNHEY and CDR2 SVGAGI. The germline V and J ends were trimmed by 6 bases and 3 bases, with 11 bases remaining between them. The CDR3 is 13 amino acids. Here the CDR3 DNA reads TGTGCCAGCAGACGCGGTGTGGACACTGAAGCTTTCTTT. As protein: CASRRGVDTEAFF.

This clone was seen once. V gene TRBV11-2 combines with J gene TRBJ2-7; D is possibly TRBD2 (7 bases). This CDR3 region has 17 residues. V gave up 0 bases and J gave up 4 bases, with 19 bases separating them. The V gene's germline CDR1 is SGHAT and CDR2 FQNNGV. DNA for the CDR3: TGTGCCAGCAGCTTAGATAGGGGGGAGGGCAATTTTTACGAGCAGTACTTC. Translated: CASSLDRGEGNFYEQYF.

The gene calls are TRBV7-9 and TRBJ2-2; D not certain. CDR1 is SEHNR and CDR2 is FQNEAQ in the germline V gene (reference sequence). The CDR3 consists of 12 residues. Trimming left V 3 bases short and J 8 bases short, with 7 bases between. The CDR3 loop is CASSFPLGELFF. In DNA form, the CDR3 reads TGTGCCAGCAGCTTTCCACTTGGGGAGCTGTTTTTT.

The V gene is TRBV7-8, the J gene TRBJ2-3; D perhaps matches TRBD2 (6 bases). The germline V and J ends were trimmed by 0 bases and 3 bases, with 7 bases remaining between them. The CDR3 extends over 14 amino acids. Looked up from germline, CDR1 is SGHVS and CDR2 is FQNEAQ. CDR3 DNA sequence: TGTGCCAGCAGCTTAGCGGGGGGTACAGATACGCAGTATTTT. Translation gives CASSLAGGTDTQYF.

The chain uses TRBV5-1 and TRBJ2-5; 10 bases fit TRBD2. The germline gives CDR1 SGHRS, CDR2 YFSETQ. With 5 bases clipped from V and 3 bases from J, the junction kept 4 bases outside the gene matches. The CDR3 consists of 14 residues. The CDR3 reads CASRTLAGEETQYF. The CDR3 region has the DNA TGCGCCAGCAGGACCCTAGCGGGAGAAGAGACCCAGTACTTC.

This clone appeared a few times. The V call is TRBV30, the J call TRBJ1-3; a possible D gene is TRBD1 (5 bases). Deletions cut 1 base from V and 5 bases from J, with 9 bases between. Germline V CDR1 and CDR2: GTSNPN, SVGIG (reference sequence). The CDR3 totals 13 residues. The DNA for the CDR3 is TGTGCCTGGAGTGGAACAGGACGAAACACCATATATTTT. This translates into CAWSGTGRNTIYF.

The CDR3 region has the DNA TGCGCCAGCAGCCAAGTTAATGGAATCGGGTCAAACACCGGGGAGCTGTTTTTT. It codes for CASSQVNGIGSNTGELFF. The rearrangement uses TRBV4-3 and TRBJ2-2, with D unclear. The CDR3 runs 18 residues. Deletions cut 1 base from V and 2 bases from J, with 17 bases between. Germline CDR1 and CDR2: LGHNA and YSLEER.

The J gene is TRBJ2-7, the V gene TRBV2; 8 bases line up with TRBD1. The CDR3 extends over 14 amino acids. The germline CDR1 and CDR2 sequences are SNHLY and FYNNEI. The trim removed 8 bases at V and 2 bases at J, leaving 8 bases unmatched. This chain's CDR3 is CASRDRTTTYEQYF. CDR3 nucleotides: TGTGCCAGCCGGGACAGGACCACCACCTACGAGCAGTACTTC.

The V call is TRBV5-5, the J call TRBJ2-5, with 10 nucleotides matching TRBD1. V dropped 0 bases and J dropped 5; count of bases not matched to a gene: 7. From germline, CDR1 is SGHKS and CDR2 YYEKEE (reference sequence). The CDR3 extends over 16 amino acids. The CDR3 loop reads CASSLVQGQGPETQYF. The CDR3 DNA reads TGTGCCAGCAGCTTGGTGCAGGGACAGGGGCCGGAGACCCAGTACTTC.

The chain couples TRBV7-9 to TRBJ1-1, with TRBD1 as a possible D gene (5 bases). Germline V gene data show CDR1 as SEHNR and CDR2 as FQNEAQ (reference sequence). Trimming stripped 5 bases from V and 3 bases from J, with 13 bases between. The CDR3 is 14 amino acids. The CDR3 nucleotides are TGTGCCAGCAGCCTCGAGGCAGGGTACACTGAAGCTTTCTTT. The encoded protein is CASSLEAGYTEAFF.

CDR3 nucleotides: TGTGCCAGCAGTGTGTCTAAGACCGGGGAGCTGTTTTTT. It codes for CASSVSKTGELFF. The chain employs TRBV25-1 and TRBJ2-2; no clear D. The CDR3 is 13 amino acids. Germline V gives CDR1 MGHDK, CDR2 SYGVNS. With 4 bases removed from V and 5 bases from J, the gap between germline ends came to 8 bases. The full variable domain, completed using reference TRBV25-1 and TRBJ2-2, is EADIYQTPRYLVIGTGKKITLECSQTMGHDKMYWYQQDPGMELHLIHYSYGVNSTEKGDLSSESTVSRIRTEHFPLTLESARPSHTSQYLCASSVSKTGELFFGEGSRLTVL.

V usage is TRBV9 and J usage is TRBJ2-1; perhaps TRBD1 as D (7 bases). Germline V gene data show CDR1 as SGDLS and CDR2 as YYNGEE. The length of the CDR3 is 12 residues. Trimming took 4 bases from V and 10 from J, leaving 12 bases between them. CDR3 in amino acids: CASSYQGGEQFF. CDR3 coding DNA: TGTGCCAGCAGCTATCAGGGGGGCGAGCAGTTCTTC. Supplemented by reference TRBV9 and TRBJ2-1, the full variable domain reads DSGVTQTPKHLITATGQRVTLRCSPRSGDLSVYWYQQSLDQGLQFLIQYYNGEERAKGNILERFSAQQFPDLHSELNLSSLELGDSALYFCASSYQGGEQFFGPGTRLTVL.

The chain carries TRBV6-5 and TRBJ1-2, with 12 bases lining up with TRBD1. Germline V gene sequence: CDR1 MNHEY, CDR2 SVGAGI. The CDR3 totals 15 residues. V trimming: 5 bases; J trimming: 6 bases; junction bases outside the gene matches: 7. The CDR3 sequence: CASSKRDRGRDGYTF. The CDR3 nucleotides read TGTGCCAGCAGTAAGCGGGACAGGGGGCGCGATGGCTACACCTTC.

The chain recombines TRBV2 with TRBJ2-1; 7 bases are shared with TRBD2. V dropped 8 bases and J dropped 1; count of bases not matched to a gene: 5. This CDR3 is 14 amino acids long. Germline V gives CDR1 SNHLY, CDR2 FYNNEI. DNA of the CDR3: TGTGCCAGCGTTGCGGGAGAGTCCTACAATGAGCAGTTCTTC. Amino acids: CASVAGESYNEQFF.

Here the CDR3 DNA reads TGTGCCAGCAGCTTCGGACAGAACACCGGGGAGCTGTTTTTT. As protein: CASSFGQNTGELFF. V gene TRBV7-2 combines with J gene TRBJ2-2, with D maybe TRBD1 (5 bases). The CDR3 is made up of 14 amino acids. Germline V CDR1 and CDR2: SGHTA, FQGNSA. V shed 3 bases and J shed 1 base, with 6 bases lying between them.

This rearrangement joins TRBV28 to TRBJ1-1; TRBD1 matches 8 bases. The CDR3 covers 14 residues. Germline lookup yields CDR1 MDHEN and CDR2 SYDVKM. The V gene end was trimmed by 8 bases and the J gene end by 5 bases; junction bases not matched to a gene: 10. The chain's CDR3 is CASHPNRGGTEAFF. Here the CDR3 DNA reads TGTGCCAGCCACCCGAACAGGGGGGGAACTGAAGCTTTCTTT. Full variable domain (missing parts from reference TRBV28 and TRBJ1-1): DVKVTQSSRYLVKRTGEKVFLECVQDMDHENMFWYRQDPGLGLRLIYFSYDVKMKEKGDIPEGYSVSREKKERFSLILESASTNQTSMYLCASHPNRGGTEAFFGQGTRLTVV.

The CDR3 sequence: CASSLTRTGDQPQHF. In DNA form, the CDR3 reads TGTGCCAGCAGCCTCACCCGGACAGGGGATCAGCCCCAGCATTTT. This chain joins TRBV6-5 and TRBJ1-5; 9 bases agree with TRBD1. Germline lookup yields CDR1 MNHEY and CDR2 SVGAGI. V trimming: 6 bases; J trimming: 5 bases; junction bases outside the gene matches: 8. The CDR3 consists of 15 residues.

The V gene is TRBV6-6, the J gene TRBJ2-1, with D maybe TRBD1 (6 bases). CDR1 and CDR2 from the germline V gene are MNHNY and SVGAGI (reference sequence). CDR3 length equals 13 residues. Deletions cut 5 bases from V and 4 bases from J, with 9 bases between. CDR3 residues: CASSRQAYNEQFF. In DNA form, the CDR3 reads TGTGCCAGCAGTCGACAGGCTTACAATGAGCAGTTCTTC.

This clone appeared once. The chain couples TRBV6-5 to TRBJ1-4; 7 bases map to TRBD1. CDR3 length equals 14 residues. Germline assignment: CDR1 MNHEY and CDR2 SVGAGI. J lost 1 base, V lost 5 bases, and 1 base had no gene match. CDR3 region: CASSPGGTNEKLFF. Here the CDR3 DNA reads TGTGCCAGCAGTCCAGGGGGAACTAATGAAAAACTGTTTTTT.

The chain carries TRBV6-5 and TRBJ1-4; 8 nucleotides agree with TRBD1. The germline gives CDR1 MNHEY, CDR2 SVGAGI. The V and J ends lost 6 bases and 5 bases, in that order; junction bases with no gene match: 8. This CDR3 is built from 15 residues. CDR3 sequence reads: CASSPDRGWNEKLFF. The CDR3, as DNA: TGTGCCAGCAGCCCCGACAGGGGTTGGAATGAAAAACTGTTTTTT.

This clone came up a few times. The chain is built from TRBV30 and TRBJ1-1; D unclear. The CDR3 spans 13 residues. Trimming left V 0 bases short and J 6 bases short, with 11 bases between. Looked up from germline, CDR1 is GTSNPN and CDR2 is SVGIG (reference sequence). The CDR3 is CAWSVGSGPEAFF. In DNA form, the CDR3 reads TGTGCCTGGAGTGTGGGGAGCGGCCCTGAAGCTTTCTTT. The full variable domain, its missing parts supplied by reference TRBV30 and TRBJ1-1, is SQTIHQWPATLVQPVGSPLSLECTVEGTSNPNLYWYRQAAGRGLQLLFYSVGIGQISSEVPQNLSASRPQDRQFILSSKKLLLSDSGFYLCAWSVGSGPEAFFGQGTRLTVV.

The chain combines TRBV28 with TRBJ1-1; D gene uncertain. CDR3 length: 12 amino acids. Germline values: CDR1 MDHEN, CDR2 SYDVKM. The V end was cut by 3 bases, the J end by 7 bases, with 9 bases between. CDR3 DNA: TGTGCCAGCAGTTTTGTGAGGAATGAAGCTTTCTTT. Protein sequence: CASSFVRNEAFF.

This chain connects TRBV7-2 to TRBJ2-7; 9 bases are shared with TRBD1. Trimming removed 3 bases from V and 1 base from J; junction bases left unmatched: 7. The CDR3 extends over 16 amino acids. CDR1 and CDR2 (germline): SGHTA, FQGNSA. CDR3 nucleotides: TGTGCCAGCAGCTTTGTGACAGGGGGGCCATCCTACGAGCAGTACTTC. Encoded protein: CASSFVTGGPSYEQYF.

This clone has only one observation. Here the CDR3 DNA reads TGCAGCGTTGAGGATGTGGGACTAGCGGGGGGGCGGAAAGATACGCAGTATTTT. The encoded protein is CSVEDVGLAGGRKDTQYF. The V gene is TRBV29-1, the J gene TRBJ2-3; 16 bases map to TRBD2. Germline loops: CDR1 SQVTM, CDR2 ANQGSEA. The CDR3 extends over 18 amino acids. V was clipped by 3 bases and J by 5 bases; unmatched bases: 11.

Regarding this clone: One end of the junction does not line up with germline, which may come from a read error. The CDR3 DNA follows: TGCGCCAGCAGCCCCGGACTAGCGGGGGGACAAGAGACCCAGCACTTC. This encodes CASSPGLAGGQETQHF. V gene TRBV5-1 combines with J gene TRBJ2-5; 14 nucleotides line up with TRBD2. This CDR3 has 16 residues. Germline V gene data show CDR1 as SGHRS and CDR2 as YFSETQ.

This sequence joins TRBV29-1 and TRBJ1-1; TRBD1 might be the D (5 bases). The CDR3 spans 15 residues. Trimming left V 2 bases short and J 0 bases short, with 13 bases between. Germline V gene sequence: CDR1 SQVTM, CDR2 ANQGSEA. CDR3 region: CSVETPGPMNTEAFF. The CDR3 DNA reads TGCAGCGTTGAAACCCCAGGGCCTATGAACACTGAAGCTTTCTTT.